The present TCR beta chain was sequenced within a study of blood T cell repertoires in COVID-19. Generated by immunoSEQ multiplex PCR, the TCRdb table keeps only in-frame clones and is missing some. The sample records some 120,000 clones, approximately 82% being singletons. Material for sequencing was peripheral blood. The TCR comes from a man in his thirties or forties with acute or convalescent COVID-19.

CDR3 in amino acids: CASSSGQGLSNQPQHF. Written as DNA, the CDR3 is TGTGCCAGCAGTTCAGGACAGGGTCTTAGCAATCAGCCCCAGCATTTT. The chain is built from TRBV27 and TRBJ1-5; 8 bases are shared with TRBD1. CDR1 and CDR2 from the germline V gene are MNHEY and SMNVEV (reference sequence). The V segment lost 4 bases and the J segment 0 bases; nucleotides outside the gene matches: 5. The CDR3 is 16 residues long.